Listed below are T cell receptor beta chains from one sample, sequenced in a study of blood T cell repertoires in COVID-19. The table came from immunoSEQ multiplex PCR; TCRdb's copy has only in-frame clones and leaves some out. This sample has over 150,000 clones; approximately 83% occur once, and the top ten carry over 10%. The sequencing input was peripheral blood. The receptors were gathered from a woman aged 55-69 years with COVID-19, enrolled during active disease. Both conserved end residues are part of each CDR3. A D gene is named only where the DNA matches it firmly. Clone sizes are given selectively: once, few, many, or a class where the clone is expanded.

J | V | D | size | DNA | CDR3
TRBJ1-3 | TRBV6-6 | - | - | TGTGCCAGCAGACCTACAGGGCCCTCTGGAAACACCATATATTTT | CASRPTGPSGNTIYF
TRBJ2-5 | TRBV7-2 | TRBD2 | - | TGTGCCAGCAGCCCCCAGCGGGGGGGCGTTAAGACCCAGTACTTC | CASSPQRGGVKTQYF
TRBJ1-3 | TRBV29-1 | - | - | TGCAGCGTTGAGTGGGCGCCCTCTGGAAACACCATATATTTT | CSVEWAPSGNTIYF
TRBJ2-3 | TRBV5-1 | - | - | TGCGCCAGCAGCTTGATTCAAGCGGCGAGCACAGATACGCAGTATTTT | CASSLIQAASTDTQYF
TRBJ1-3 | TRBV27 | TRBD1 | - | TGTGCCAGCAGTTTATTTGCAGGGGGCAGTGGAAACACCATATATTTT | CASSLFAGGSGNTIYF
TRBJ1-6 | TRBV19 | - | - | TGTGCCAGTAGTCCCCACCAGACTGTCTCCTATAATTCACCCCTCCACTTT | CASSPHQTVSYNSPLHF
TRBJ1-4 | TRBV5-1 | TRBD1 | - | TGCGCCAGCAGCCCAACGGGACAGGGGGCTAATGAAAAACTGTTTTTT | CASSPTGQGANEKLFF
TRBJ1-2 | TRBV28 | - | - | TGTGCCAGCAGTTTAAGACAAGACTATGGCTACACCTTC | CASSLRQDYGYTF
TRBJ2-7 | TRBV18 | TRBD1 | - | TGTGCCAGCTCACCGCCCCGGACAGGGGGCTTCACCGAGCAGTACTTC | CASSPPRTGGFTEQYF
TRBJ1-1 | TRBV14 | - | - | TGTGCCAGCAGCCAAGGGCCTCCCTCTGAAGCTTTCTTT | CASSQGPPSEAFF
TRBJ1-3 | TRBV15 | - | - | TGTGCCACCAGCAGAGATAGGGGGATCGGAAACACCATATATTTT | CATSRDRGIGNTIYF
TRBJ1-4 | TRBV14 | - | - | TGTGCCAGCAGCCAGGTCAGGGGCGCGAATGAAAAACTGTTTTTT | CASSQVRGANEKLFF
TRBJ1-1 | TRBV5-1 | - | - | TGCGCCAGCAGCTCGGTCGGATCGAGGGACACTGAAGCTTTCTTT | CASSSVGSRDTEAFF
TRBJ1-4 | TRBV19 | - | - | TGTGCCAGTAGAGGATCAGGTGCAACTAATGAAAAACTGTTTTTT | CASRGSGATNEKLFF
TRBJ1-4 | TRBV12-1 | - | once | TGTGCCAGCAGCTTTTCACCAGGGGCCGTTAATGAAAAACTGTTTTTT | CASSFSPGAVNEKLFF
TRBJ1-2 | TRBV29-1 | - | - | TGCAGCGGCGAAACAGGGAACTATGGCTACACCTTC | CSGETGNYGYTF
TRBJ1-4 | TRBV10-2 | - | - | TGCGCCAGCAGTGACATTGGCGAAAAACTGTTTTTT | CASSDIGEKLFF
TRBJ1-1 | TRBV25-1 | - | once | TGTGCCAGCAGTGAAAATCTACACGCGGGGGACACTGAAGCTTTCTTT | CASSENLHAGDTEAFF
TRBJ1-2 | TRBV27 | - | - | TGTGCCAGCAGTCGCTCCGGACAATATGGCTACACCTTC | CASSRSGQYGYTF
TRBJ1-2 | TRBV7-2 | - | - | TGTGCCAGCAGCTTAGCGAGGAGAAGCTATGGCTACACCTTC | CASSLARRSYGYTF
TRBJ1-1 | TRBV10-3 | - | - | TGTGCCATCAGTGACGGCGGGAACACTGAAGCTTTCTTT | CAISDGGNTEAFF
TRBJ1-4 | TRBV5-6 | - | - | TGTGCCAGCAGCTCCTACCGATTCCAAGAGGAAAAACTGTTTTTT | CASSSYRFQEEKLFF
TRBJ1-3 | TRBV7-9 | - | - | TGTGCCAGCAGCTCAAAAGACAGCTCTGGAAACACCATATATTTT | CASSSKDSSGNTIYF
TRBJ1-1 | TRBV7-6 | TRBD1 | once | TGTGCCAGCAGCTCCCGGACAGGGACTAACCCTGAAGCTTTCTTT | CASSSRTGTNPEAFF
TRBJ1-2 | TRBV11-2 | - | - | TGTGCCAGCAGCTTAAACCTAAACTATGGCTACACCTTC | CASSLNLNYGYTF
TRBJ2-7 | TRBV3-1/TRBV3-2 | - | once | TGTGCCAGCAGCCAGGGACTTTACTCCTACGAGCAGTACTTC | CASSQGLYSYEQYF
TRBJ2-2 | TRBV24-1 | TRBD1 | - | TGTGCCACCAGTGATCACGGACAGGGGGTGAGGGGGGAGCTGTTTTTT | CATSDHGQGVRGELFF
TRBJ2-1 | TRBV6-1 | - | - | TGTGCCAGCAGTGTTCAGGCCGGGGATTCCTACAATGAGCAGTTCTTC | CASSVQAGDSYNEQFF
TRBJ1-5 | TRBV5-5 | - | - | TGTGCCAGCAGTTCGAGGGGCCTACAGGGTAATCAGCCCCAGCATTTT | CASSSRGLQGNQPQHF
TRBJ2-3 | TRBV11-1 | TRBD1 | once | TGTGCCAGCAGTGCGGGCAGGGGGTCGGATACGCAGTATTTT | CASSAGRGSDTQYF
TRBJ2-5 | TRBV11-3 | - | - | TGTGCCAGCAGCTTACACCCCGGGGAGACCCAGTACTTC | CASSLHPGETQYF
TRBJ2-3 | TRBV14 | TRBD2 | - | TGTGCCAGCAGCCAACGAAGCTGGGGACTAGCGGGCAACACAGATACGCAGTATTTT | CASSQRSWGLAGNTDTQYF
TRBJ2-5 | TRBV19 | TRBD2 | - | TGTGCCAGTAGTATCTTTAGCGGGGGAAAAGAGACCCAGTACTTC | CASSIFSGGKETQYF
TRBJ1-1 | TRBV6-6 | TRBD1 | once | TGTGCCAGCAGTGGGAACAGGGGGCAAACTGAAGCTTTCTTT | CASSGNRGQTEAFF
TRBJ1-4 | TRBV19 | - | - | TGTGCCAGTAGTATAGATCGAGGCAGCCAACTGTTTTTT | CASSIDRGSQLFF
TRBJ1-5 | TRBV19 | - | - | TGTGCCAGTATGGAGGGGGGGGGCAATCAGCCCCAGCATTTT | CASMEGGGNQPQHF
TRBJ1-2 | TRBV30 | TRBD1 | - | TGTGCCTGGCTCGGACAGGGAATTAACTATGGCTACACCTTC | CAWLGQGINYGYTF
TRBJ1-5 | TRBV10-3 | - | - | TGTGCCATCAGGGACACTAGCAATCAGCCCCAGCATTTT | CAIRDTSNQPQHF
TRBJ2-1 | TRBV5-4 | TRBD1 | - | TGTGCCAGCAGCTTGTACAGGGGCCGGACTCACTCCTACAATGAGCAGTTCTTC | CASSLYRGRTHSYNEQFF
TRBJ1-1 | TRBV3-1/TRBV3-2 | - | - | TGTGCCAGCAGCCAAGATCTTGGCGCAGGGAACACTGAAGCTTTCTTT | CASSQDLGAGNTEAFF
TRBJ2-5 | TRBV18 | TRBD1 | - | TGTGCCAGCTCTCTCGACAGGGGCCAAGAGACCCAGTACTTC | CASSLDRGQETQYF
TRBJ2-4 | TRBV6-6 | - | - | TGTGCCAGCAGTTACTCGGCAGACAGAGCCAAAAACATTCAGTACTTC | CASSYSADRAKNIQYF
TRBJ1-2 | TRBV3-1/TRBV3-2 | - | - | TGTGCCAGCAGCCACTGGGCAGGGGACTATGGCTACACCTTC | CASSHWAGDYGYTF
TRBJ1-2 | TRBV25-1 | TRBD1 | - | TGTGCCAGTAAAAAGGGGGCTGGGGATGGCTACACCTTC | CASKKGAGDGYTF
TRBJ2-2 | TRBV6-5 | - | - | TGTGCCAGCAGTTACCAGAACACCGGGGAGCTGTTTTTT | CASSYQNTGELFF
TRBJ2-3 | TRBV5-1 | TRBD2 | few | TGCGCCAGCAGCCATCCGGAGGGGGTAGCGGGAGTCACCGATACGCAGTATTTT | CASSHPEGVAGVTDTQYF
TRBJ2-7 | TRBV11-2 | - | - | TGTGCCAGCAGTCCGACTCGGGGGGCCGCCCCCGAGCAGTACTTC | CASSPTRGAAPEQYF
TRBJ1-1 | TRBV5-4 | - | - | TGTGCCAGCAGCCGTCAGGCGGGCCCCAACACTGAAGCTTTCTTT | CASSRQAGPNTEAFF
TRBJ1-2 | TRBV11-1 | - | - | TGTGCCAGCAGCTTAGACCGTGGGGCTGGCTACACCTTC | CASSLDRGAGYTF